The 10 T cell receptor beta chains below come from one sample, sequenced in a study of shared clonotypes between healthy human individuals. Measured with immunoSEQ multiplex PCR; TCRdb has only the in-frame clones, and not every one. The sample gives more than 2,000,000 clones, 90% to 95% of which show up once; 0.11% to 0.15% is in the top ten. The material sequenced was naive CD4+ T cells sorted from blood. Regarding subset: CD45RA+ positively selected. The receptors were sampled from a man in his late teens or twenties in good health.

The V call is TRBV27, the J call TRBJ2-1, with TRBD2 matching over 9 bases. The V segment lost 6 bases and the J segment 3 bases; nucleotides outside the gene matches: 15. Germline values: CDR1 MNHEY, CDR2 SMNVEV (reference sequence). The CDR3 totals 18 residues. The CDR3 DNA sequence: TGTGCCAGCAGAGGGACTAGCCGGGGTATGGGGGGCTACAATGAGCAGTTCTTC. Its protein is CASRGTSRGMGGYNEQFF.

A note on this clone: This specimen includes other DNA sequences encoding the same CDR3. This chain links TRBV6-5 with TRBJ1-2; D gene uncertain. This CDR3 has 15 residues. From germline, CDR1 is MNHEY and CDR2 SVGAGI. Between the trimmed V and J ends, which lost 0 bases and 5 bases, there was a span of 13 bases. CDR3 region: CASSYSRGSSYGYTF. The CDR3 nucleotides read TGTGCCAGCAGTTACTCGCGCGGCAGCTCGTATGGCTACACCTTC.

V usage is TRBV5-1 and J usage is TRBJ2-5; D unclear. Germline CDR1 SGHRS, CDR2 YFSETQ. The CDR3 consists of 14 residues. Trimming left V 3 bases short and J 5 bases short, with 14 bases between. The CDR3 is CASSYPDASETQYF. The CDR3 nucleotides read TGCGCCAGCAGCTATCCGGATGCGAGCGAGACCCAGTACTTC.

The chain's CDR3 is CASSQTGTGLDQPQHF. Written as DNA, the CDR3 is TGCGCCAGCAGCCAGACCGGGACAGGGCTTGATCAGCCCCAGCATTTT. V usage is TRBV4-1 and J usage is TRBJ1-5, with TRBD1 matching over 9 bases. CDR3 length: 16 residues. Germline loops: CDR1 MGHRA, CDR2 YSYEKL. Trimming removed 3 bases from V and 5 bases from J; junction bases left unmatched: 8.

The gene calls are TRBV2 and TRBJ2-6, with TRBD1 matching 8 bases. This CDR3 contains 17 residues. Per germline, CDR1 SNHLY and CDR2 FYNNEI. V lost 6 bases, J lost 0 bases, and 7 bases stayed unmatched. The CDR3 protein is CASRDRARSSGANVLTF. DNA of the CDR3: TGTGCCAGCAGGGACAGGGCGCGTAGCTCTGGGGCCAACGTCCTGACTTTC.

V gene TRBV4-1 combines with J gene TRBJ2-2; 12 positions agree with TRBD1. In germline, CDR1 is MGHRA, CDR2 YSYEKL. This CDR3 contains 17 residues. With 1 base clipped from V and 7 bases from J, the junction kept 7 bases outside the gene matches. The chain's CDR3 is CASSQVPGTGGFGELFF. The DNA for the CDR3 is TGCGCCAGCAGCCAAGTCCCCGGGACAGGGGGCTTCGGGGAGCTGTTTTTT.

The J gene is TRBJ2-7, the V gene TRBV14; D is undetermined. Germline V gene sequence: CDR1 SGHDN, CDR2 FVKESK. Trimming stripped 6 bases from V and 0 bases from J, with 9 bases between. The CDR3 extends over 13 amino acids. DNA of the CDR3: TGTGCCAGCAGTGCTAGATTCTCCTACGAGCAGTACTTC. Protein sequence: CASSARFSYEQYF.

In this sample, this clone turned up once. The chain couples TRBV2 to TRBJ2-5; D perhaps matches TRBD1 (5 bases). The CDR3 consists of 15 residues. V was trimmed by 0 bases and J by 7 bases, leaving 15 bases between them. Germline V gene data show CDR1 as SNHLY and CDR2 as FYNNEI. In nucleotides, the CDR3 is TGTGCCAGCAGTGAAGCTTTAACAGGTTCGGGGACCCAGTACTTC. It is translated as CASSEALTGSGTQYF.

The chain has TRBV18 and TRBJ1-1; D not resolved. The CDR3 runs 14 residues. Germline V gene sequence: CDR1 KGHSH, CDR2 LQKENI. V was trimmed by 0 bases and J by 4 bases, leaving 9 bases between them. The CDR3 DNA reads TGTGCCAGCTCACCACCTGCAGGCATCACTGAAGCTTTCTTT. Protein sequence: CASSPPAGITEAFF.

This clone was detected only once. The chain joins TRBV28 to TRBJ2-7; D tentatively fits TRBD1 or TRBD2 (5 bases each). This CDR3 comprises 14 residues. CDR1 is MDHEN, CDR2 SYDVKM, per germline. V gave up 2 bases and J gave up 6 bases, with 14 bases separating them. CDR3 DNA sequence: TGTGCCAGCAGTTTAATGGGGGTCCGGATCGAGCAGTACTTC. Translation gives CASSLMGVRIEQYF.